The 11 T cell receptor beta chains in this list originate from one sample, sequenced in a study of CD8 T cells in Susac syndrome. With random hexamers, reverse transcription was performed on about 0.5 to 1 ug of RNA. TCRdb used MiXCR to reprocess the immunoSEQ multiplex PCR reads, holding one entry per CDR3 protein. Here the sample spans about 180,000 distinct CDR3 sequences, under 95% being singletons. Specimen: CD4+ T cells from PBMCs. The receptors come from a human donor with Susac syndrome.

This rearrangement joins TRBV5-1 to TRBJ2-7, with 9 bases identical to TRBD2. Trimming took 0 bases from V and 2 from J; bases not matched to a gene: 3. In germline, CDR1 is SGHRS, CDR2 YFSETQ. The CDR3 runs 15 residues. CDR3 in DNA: TGCGCCAGCAGCTTGGCGCTAGCGGGAACCTACGAGCAGTACTTC. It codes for CASSLALAGTYEQYF.

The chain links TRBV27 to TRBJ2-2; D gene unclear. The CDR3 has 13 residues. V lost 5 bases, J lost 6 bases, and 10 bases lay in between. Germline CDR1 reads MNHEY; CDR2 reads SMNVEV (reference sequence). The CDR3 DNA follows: TGTGCCAGCAGTCCCGTAATTGCCGGGGAGCTGTTTTTT. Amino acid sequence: CASSPVIAGELFF.

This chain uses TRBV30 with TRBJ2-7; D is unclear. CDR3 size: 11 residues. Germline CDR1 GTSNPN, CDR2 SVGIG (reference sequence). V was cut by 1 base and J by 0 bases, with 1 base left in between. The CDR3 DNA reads TGTGCCTGGAGTGCCTCCTACGAGCAGTACTTC. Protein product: CAWSASYEQYF.

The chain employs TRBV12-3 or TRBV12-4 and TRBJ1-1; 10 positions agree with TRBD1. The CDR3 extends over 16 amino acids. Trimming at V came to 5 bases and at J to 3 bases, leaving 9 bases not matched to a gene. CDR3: CASSPGQGTLHTEAFF. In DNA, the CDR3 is TGTGCCAGCAGTCCGGGACAGGGGACTCTACACACTGAAGCTTTCTTT.

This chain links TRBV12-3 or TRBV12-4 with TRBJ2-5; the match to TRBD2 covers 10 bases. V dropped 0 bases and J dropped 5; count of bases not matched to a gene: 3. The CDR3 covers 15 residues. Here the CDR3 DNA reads TGTGCCAGCAGTTTAGCACTAGCGGGGTACGAGACCCAGTACTTC. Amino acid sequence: CASSLALAGYETQYF.

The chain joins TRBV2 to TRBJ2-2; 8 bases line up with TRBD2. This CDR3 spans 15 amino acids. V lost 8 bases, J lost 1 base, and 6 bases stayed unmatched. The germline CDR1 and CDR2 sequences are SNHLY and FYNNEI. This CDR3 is CASGNGGENTGELFF. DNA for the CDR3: TGTGCCAGCGGTAACGGGGGGGAGAACACCGGGGAGCTGTTTTTT. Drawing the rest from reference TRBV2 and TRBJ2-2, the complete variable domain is EPEVTQTPSHQVTQMGQEVILRCVPISNHLYFYWYRQILGQKVEFLVSFYNNEISEKSEIFDDQFSVERPDGSNFTLKIRSTKLEDSAMYFCASGNGGENTGELFFGEGSRLTVL.

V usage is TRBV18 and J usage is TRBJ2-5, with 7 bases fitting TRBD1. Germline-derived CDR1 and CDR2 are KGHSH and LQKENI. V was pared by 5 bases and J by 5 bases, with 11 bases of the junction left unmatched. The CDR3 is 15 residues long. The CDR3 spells CASSIPGQLMETQYF. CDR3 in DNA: TGTGCCAGCTCAATACCGGGACAGCTTATGGAGACCCAGTACTTC.

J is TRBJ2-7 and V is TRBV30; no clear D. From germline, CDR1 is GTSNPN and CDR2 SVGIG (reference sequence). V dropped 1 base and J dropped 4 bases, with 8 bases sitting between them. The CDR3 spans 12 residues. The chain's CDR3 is CAWSGNQYEQYF. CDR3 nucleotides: TGTGCCTGGAGTGGCAACCAATACGAGCAGTACTTC.

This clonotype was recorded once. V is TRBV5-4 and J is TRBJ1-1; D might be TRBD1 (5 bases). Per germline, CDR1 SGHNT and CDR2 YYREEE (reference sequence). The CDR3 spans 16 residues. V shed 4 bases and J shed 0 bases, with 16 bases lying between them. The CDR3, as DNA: TGTGCCAGCAGCCCAGAGACGGGACGGATGAACACTGAAGCTTTCTTT. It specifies CASSPETGRMNTEAFF. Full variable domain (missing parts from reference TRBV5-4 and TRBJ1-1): ETGVTQSPTHLIKTRGQQVTLRCSSQSGHNTVSWYQQALGQGPQFIFQYYREEENGRGNFPPRFSGLQFPNYSSELNVNALELDDSALYLCASSPETGRMNTEAFFGQGTRLTVV.

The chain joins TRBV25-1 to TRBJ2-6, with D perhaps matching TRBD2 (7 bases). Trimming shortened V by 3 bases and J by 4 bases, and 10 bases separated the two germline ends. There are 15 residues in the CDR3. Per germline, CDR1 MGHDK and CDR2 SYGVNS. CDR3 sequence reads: CASSDRGAGANVLTF. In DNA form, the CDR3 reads TGTGCCAGCAGTGACCGGGGGGCCGGGGCCAACGTCCTGACTTTC.

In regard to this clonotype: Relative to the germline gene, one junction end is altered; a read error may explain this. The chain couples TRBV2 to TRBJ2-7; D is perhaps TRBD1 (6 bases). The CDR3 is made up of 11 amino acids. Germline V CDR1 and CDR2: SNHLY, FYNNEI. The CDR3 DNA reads TGTGCCGGCAGGGGCCTGGGGGAGCAGTACTTC. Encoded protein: CAGRGLGEQYF.